These T cell receptor beta chains were read from a single sample in a study of early T cells in non-severe SARS-CoV-2 infection. TCRdb re-derived calls from the 5' RACE reads in MiXCR, one entry per CDR3 protein. The sample carries approximately 76,000 distinct CDR3 sequences, 9.5% to 13% recorded once. Sequencing was performed on whole blood. The source of these receptors is an adult who was a healthcare worker with PCR-confirmed SARS-CoV-2 infection or an uninfected control (not recorded which). Both conserved end residues are part of each CDR3. Fields, in order: V gene, D gene, clone size, J gene, CDR3 DNA, CDR3 protein. D genes are given only for firm matches. For some rows the clone size is stated as once, few or many, or as a class when expanded; others skip it.

TRBV6-5	TRBD1	many	TRBJ1-6	TGTGCCAGCAGTTCCGGGACAGGGAGTTCACCCCTCCACTTT	CASSSGTGSSPLHF
TRBV6-1	TRBD1	many	TRBJ1-6	TGTGCCAGCAGTGAAAAGGCAGGGGGCTGGTCGAATTCACCCCTCCACTTT	CASSEKAGGWSNSPLHF
TRBV11-2	-	few	TRBJ1-3	TGTGCCAGCAGCCGGACAGATAGAAACACCATATATTTT	CASSRTDRNTIYF
TRBV4-1	TRBD2	many	TRBJ2-7	TGCGCCAGCAGCCACCCCCGGCGGGAACTAGCGGCAGGGTACGAGCAGTACTTC	CASSHPRRELAAGYEQYF
TRBV25-1	-	many	TRBJ1-2	TGTGCCAGCAGTGATGGGGGATTCTATGGCTACACCTTC	CASSDGGFYGYTF
TRBV29-1	-	few	TRBJ1-1	TGCAGCGTTGTGGGCAGTTACAACACTGAAGCTTTCTTT	CSVVGSYNTEAFF
TRBV29-1	TRBD1	-	TRBJ2-3	TGCAGCGTTGCCCAGTCCAGGGGGCCGCAGTATTTT	CSVAQSRGPQYF
TRBV29-1	-	many	TRBJ2-2	TGCAGCGCCAGCCGATTTACCGGGGAGCTGTTTTTT	CSASRFTGELFF
TRBV23-1	TRBD1	-	TRBJ2-7	TGCGCCAGGTTCCCAGACAGGGACGAGCAGTACTTC	CARFPDRDEQYF
TRBV20-1	-	many	TRBJ1-5	TGCAGTGCTGAAGCAGGAGGCAATCAGCCCCAGCATTTT	CSAEAGGNQPQHF
TRBV27	-	many	TRBJ1-6	TGTGCCAGCAGCAATCGTTGGGAGGGATTGAATTCACCCCTCCACTTT	CASSNRWEGLNSPLHF
TRBV3-1	TRBD2	few	TRBJ2-1	TGTGCCAGCAGCGCCGCGGGGGGTAGCTACAATGAGCAGTTCTTC	CASSAAGGSYNEQFF
TRBV18	-	medium-sized	TRBJ2-1	TGTGCCAGCTCACTACCCTTGGGGGGGGGGCCAGGCAATGAGCAGTTCTTC	CASSLPLGGGPGNEQFF
TRBV28	-	-	TRBJ1-1	TGTGCCAGCAGTTTGGAAGCGGACACTGAAGCTTTCTTT	CASSLEADTEAFF
TRBV12-3/TRBV12-4	-	many	TRBJ1-1	TGTGCCAGCAATGAGGGTAGAGCTGAAGCTTTCTTT	CASNEGRAEAFF
TRBV11-3	-	many	TRBJ2-3	TGTGCCAGCAGCTTAGTTTTGGGATCGTTCGGCACAGATACGCAGTATTTT	CASSLVLGSFGTDTQYF
TRBV18	-	few	TRBJ2-7	TGTGCCAGCTCACCACCGACATTCGCCTACGAGCAGTACTTC	CASSPPTFAYEQYF
TRBV19	TRBD1	few	TRBJ2-7	TGTGCCAGTAGTGACAGGGCAGGCTACGAGCAGTACTTC	CASSDRAGYEQYF
TRBV29-1	-	-	TRBJ1-1	TGCAGCGTGAAAAGGGGCACTGAAGCTTTCTTT	CSVKRGTEAFF
TRBV2	TRBD2	-	TRBJ2-2	TGTGCCAGCAGTGAACTAGCGGGTCTCCCTCCCGGGGAGCTGTTTTTT	CASSELAGLPPGELFF
TRBV10-2	TRBD1	-	TRBJ2-5	TGCGCCAGCAGTTTCCAGGGGGCCAGCCAAGAGACCCAGTACTTC	CASSFQGASQETQYF
TRBV16	-	-	TRBJ1-5	TGTGCCAGCAGCCAAACCGCCAGGTTAAGTAGGGAGCCCCAGCATTTT	CASSQTARLSREPQHF
TRBV28	-	-	TRBJ2-7	TGTGCCTCCTTGCGGGCAGGAATCTCCTACGAGCAGTACTTC	CASLRAGISYEQYF
TRBV12-3/TRBV12-4	-	-	TRBJ1-1	TGTGCCAGCATGCTCACCGGGGGGCGAGGCACTGAAGCTTTCTTT	CASMLTGGRGTEAFF
TRBV11-2	TRBD2	-	TRBJ2-1	TGTGCCAGCAGCTCCGGACTAGCGACCTACAATGAGCAGTTCTTC	CASSSGLATYNEQFF
TRBV6-2/TRBV6-3	-	many	TRBJ1-1	TGTGCCAGCACTTGGGGGCAAGGTAAAGCTTTCTTT	CASTWGQGKAFF
TRBV29-1	TRBD1	-	TRBJ2-7	TGCAGCGCTTGGACAGGGGACTCCTACGAGCAGTACTTC	CSAWTGDSYEQYF
TRBV12-3/TRBV12-4	TRBD1	many	TRBJ2-3	TGTGCCAGCAGTACAGGGGGCACAGATACGCAGTATTTT	CASSTGGTDTQYF
TRBV5-4	-	-	TRBJ1-6	TGTGCCAGCAGCCGTCTCGGGGGAGGTTCACCCCTCCACTTT	CASSRLGGGSPLHF
TRBV4-2	TRBD2	few	TRBJ2-7	TGTGCCAGCAGCCAGGCAACTAGCGAATCTTCCTACGAGCAGTACTTC	CASSQATSESSYEQYF
TRBV29-1	TRBD1	many	TRBJ1-5	TGCAGCGTTGGGGACAGGGCGAATCAGCCCCAGCATTTT	CSVGDRANQPQHF
TRBV10-2	-	many	TRBJ1-5	TGCGCCAGCAGTGAAGGATCTAGGGTTAGCAATCAGCCCCAGCATTTT	CASSEGSRVSNQPQHF
TRBV5-4	-	many	TRBJ2-5	TGTGCCAGCAGCTTGGCCTCGTTACAAGAGACCCAGTACTTC	CASSLASLQETQYF
TRBV14	-	many	TRBJ2-2	TGTGCCAGCAGCCGGAATAGCAGAACCGGGGAGCTGTTTTTT	CASSRNSRTGELFF
TRBV12-3/TRBV12-4	-	many	TRBJ1-6	TGTGCCAGCAGTTTTTCGGGCCCAGCGGGTGATGCCCTCCACTTT	CASSFSGPAGDALHF
TRBV29-1	TRBD2	few	TRBJ2-1	TGCAGCCTGCTTTACGGGAGGGCGAACAATGAGCAGTTCTTC	CSLLYGRANNEQFF
TRBV2	-	few	TRBJ1-2	TGTGCCAGCAGTGATGTCTCCAGGGTCGGTGATGGCTACACCTTC	CASSDVSRVGDGYTF
TRBV24-1	TRBD1	many	TRBJ2-1	TGTGCCACCAGTGATTCCCCAGGGGGAAGGGTATACAATGAGCAGTTCTTC	CATSDSPGGRVYNEQFF
TRBV7-2	TRBD1	few	TRBJ2-4	TGTGCCACAACCACAGGGGGCAAGAACATTCAGTACTTC	CATTTGGKNIQYF
TRBV7-5	-	many	TRBJ1-2	-	CISVPEAGVDYGYTF
TRBV2	-	-	TRBJ1-6	TGTGCCAGCAGCCTAGGGGTCTCCTATAATTCACCCCTCCACTTT	CASSLGVSYNSPLHF
TRBV6-5	TRBD1	few	TRBJ2-7	TGTGCCAGCAGCACCCGGGACAGATACGAGCAGTACTTC	CASSTRDRYEQYF
TRBV5-1	-	many	TRBJ2-1	TGCGCCAGCAGGAGGGACCTTAGGGCCGATGAGCAGTTCTTC	CASRRDLRADEQFF
TRBV5-1	-	few	TRBJ2-2	TGCGCCAGCAGCCCAGGGTCCGCGAACACCGGGGAGCTGTTTTTT	CASSPGSANTGELFF
TRBV24-1	-	many	TRBJ2-1	TGTGCCACCAGTGACAATTCCCCCAATGAGCAGTTCTTC	CATSDNSPNEQFF
TRBV29-1	-	-	TRBJ2-5	TGCAGCGTTGAGGGCAGTCAAGAGACCCAGTACTTC	CSVEGSQETQYF
TRBV6-5	TRBD1	few	TRBJ1-1	TGTGCCAGCACGAGGGGGCATCTGAACACTGAAGCTTTCTTT	CASTRGHLNTEAFF
TRBV5-1	-	-	TRBJ1-6	TGCGCCAGCAGCTTGGTTTCAGCCAGCTCCTATAATTCACCCCTCCACTTT	CASSLVSASSYNSPLHF
TRBV19	TRBD1	few	TRBJ2-7	TGTGCCAGTAGCCCCGGGACAGGGGAGTCATCCTACGAGCAGTACTTC	CASSPGTGESSYEQYF
TRBV5-5	-	-	TRBJ1-3	TGTGCCAGCAGCGAAAGGACGGACGCGGAAAACACCATATATTTT	CASSERTDAENTIYF
TRBV20-1	TRBD2	few	TRBJ2-3	TGCAGTGCTAAAGAGCCAGCGGGGACCTACACAGATACGCAGTATTTT	CSAKEPAGTYTDTQYF
TRBV7-9	TRBD1	-	TRBJ1-5	TGTGCCAGCAGCCATACGGGCCAGGGGGATCAGCCCCAGCATTTT	CASSHTGQGDQPQHF
TRBV5-8	-	many	TRBJ2-7	TGTGCCAGCCCTAGTGGGACTTCCTACGAGCAGTACTTC	CASPSGTSYEQYF
TRBV27	-	many	TRBJ1-4	TGTGCCAGCAGTTTAAAACAGGGCAATGAAAAACTGTTTTTT	CASSLKQGNEKLFF
TRBV29-1	-	many	TRBJ2-2	TGCAGCGTTGCCCTAGGTATCTCCACCGGGGAGCTGTTTTTT	CSVALGISTGELFF